These T cell receptor beta chains were read from a single sample in a study of T-cell memory formation after mild COVID-19. One entry per CDR3 protein results from TCRdb running MiXCR on the 5' RACE reads. The repertoire holds 500,000 to 650,000 distinct CDR3 sequences, roughly 21% seen once, with about 8.4% in the top ten. Sequences were obtained from PBMCs or a T cell subset sorted from them (not recorded which). The receptors were sampled from an adult woman who had mild COVID-19 (a few samples of this study predate the infection). Cell type and time point are not known. Both conserved end residues are trimmed from each CDR3. Each record gives: J gene, clone size, V gene, CDR3 protein. Clone size appears in some rows only: once, few, many, or a class for an expanded clone.

j_gene: TRBJ2-2
abundance: few
v_gene: TRBV6-5
CDR3aa: ASSYSRKGAAGELF

j_gene: TRBJ2-7
abundance: NA
v_gene: TRBV20-1
CDR3aa: SARELYEQY

j_gene: TRBJ2-1
abundance: NA
v_gene: TRBV4-3
CDR3aa: ASSQDAGLANNEQF

j_gene: TRBJ1-1
abundance: NA
v_gene: TRBV6-2/TRBV6-3
CDR3aa: ASSYSRDRPNTEAF

j_gene: TRBJ1-2
abundance: few
v_gene: TRBV7-2
CDR3aa: ASDRGGRDGYT

j_gene: TRBJ2-1
abundance: few
v_gene: TRBV12-3/TRBV12-4
CDR3aa: ASSLTTANLRDEQF

j_gene: TRBJ2-3
abundance: few
v_gene: TRBV29-1
CDR3aa: SGDSGTDTQY

j_gene: TRBJ2-4
abundance: NA
v_gene: TRBV15
CDR3aa: ATSRTGAVGVNIQY

j_gene: TRBJ2-5
abundance: many
v_gene: TRBV5-1
CDR3aa: ASSYRGQETQY

j_gene: TRBJ2-1
abundance: NA
v_gene: TRBV20-1
CDR3aa: SARTSGYNEQF

j_gene: TRBJ2-3
abundance: NA
v_gene: TRBV3-1
CDR3aa: ASSLTGGPDTDTQY

j_gene: TRBJ2-2
abundance: NA
v_gene: TRBV29-1
CDR3aa: SVVGGTNTGELF

j_gene: TRBJ2-1
abundance: NA
v_gene: TRBV7-9
CDR3aa: ASSLAGAGNNEQF

j_gene: TRBJ2-2
abundance: once
v_gene: TRBV7-9
CDR3aa: ASSSSDRNTGELF

j_gene: TRBJ2-5
abundance: few
v_gene: TRBV7-6
CDR3aa: ASSSRDFQETQY

j_gene: TRBJ2-2
abundance: NA
v_gene: TRBV12-3/TRBV12-4
CDR3aa: ASGTGTGSTGELF

j_gene: TRBJ2-2
abundance: NA
v_gene: TRBV5-1
CDR3aa: ASSLSRNTGELF

j_gene: TRBJ2-1
abundance: NA
v_gene: TRBV20-1
CDR3aa: SALVAGPGNEQF

j_gene: TRBJ1-4
abundance: NA
v_gene: TRBV20-1
CDR3aa: SARGRGHVEEKLF

j_gene: TRBJ2-1
abundance: NA
v_gene: TRBV24-1
CDR3aa: ATSDYTAVRGRNEQF

j_gene: TRBJ1-1
abundance: NA
v_gene: TRBV12-3/TRBV12-4
CDR3aa: ASREQGAQAF

j_gene: TRBJ1-1
abundance: NA
v_gene: TRBV7-7
CDR3aa: ASSFSGQLMNTEAF